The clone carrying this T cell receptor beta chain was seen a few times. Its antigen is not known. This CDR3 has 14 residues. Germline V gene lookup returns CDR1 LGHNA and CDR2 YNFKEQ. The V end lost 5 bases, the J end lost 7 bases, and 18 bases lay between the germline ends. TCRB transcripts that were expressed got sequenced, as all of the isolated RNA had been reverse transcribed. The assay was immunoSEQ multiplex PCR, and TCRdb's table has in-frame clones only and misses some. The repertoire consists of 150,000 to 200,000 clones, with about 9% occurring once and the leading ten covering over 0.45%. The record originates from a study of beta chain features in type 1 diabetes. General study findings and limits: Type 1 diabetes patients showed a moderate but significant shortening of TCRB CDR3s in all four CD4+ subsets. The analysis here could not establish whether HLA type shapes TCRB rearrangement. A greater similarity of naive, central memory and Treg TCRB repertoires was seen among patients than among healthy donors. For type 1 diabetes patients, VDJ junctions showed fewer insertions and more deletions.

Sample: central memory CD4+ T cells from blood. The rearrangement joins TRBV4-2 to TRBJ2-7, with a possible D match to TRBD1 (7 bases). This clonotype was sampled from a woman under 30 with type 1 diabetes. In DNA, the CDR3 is TGTGCCAGCAGCACACGTCAGGGGGGCGAAGAGCAGTACTTC. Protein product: CASSTRQGGEEQYF.